This TCR beta chain was sequenced during a study of blood T cells in healthy people across ages. Study-wide points: The study found TCR beta diversity correlated strongly with naive T cell percentage. The study found more naive CD4+ cells and higher diversity in long-lived than aged donors.

V lost 1 base, J lost 7 bases, and 7 bases stayed unmatched. The germline gives CDR1 SQVTM, CDR2 ANQGSEA. This CDR3 has 15 amino acids. This clonotype has just a few counts. The antigen is undetermined. Through a sample-barcoded 5' primer and a J-beta primer mix, a second PCR was run for about 6 to 12 cycles. TCRdb reanalysed the 5' RACE reads using MiXCR and keeps one entry per CDR3 protein. The sample lists hundreds of thousands of distinct CDR3 sequences, approximately 48% occurring once. This sequence originates from a man aged 55 to 70 in good health. Input material: blood. The chain is built from TRBV29-1 and TRBJ2-1; 10 bases match TRBD2. The CDR3 region is CSVEGQRGGGNEQFF. In DNA, the CDR3 is TGCAGCGTTGAAGGCCAGCGGGGGGGCGGGAATGAGCAGTTCTTC.